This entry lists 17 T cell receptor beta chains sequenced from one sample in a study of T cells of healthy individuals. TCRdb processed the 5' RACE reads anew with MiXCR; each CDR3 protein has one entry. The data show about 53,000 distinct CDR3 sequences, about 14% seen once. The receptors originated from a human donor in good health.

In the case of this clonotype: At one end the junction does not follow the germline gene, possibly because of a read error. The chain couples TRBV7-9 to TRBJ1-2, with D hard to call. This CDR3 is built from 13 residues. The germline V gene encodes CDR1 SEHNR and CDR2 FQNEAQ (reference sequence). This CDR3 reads CAGSLVTDYGYTF. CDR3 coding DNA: TGTGCCGGCAGCTTAGTCACAGACTATGGCTACACCTTC.

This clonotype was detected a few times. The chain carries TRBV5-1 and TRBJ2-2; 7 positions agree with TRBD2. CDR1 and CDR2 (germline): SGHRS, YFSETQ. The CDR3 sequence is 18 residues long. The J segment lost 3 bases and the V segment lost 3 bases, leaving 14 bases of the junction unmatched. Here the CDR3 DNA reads TGCGCCAGCAGCTCTAGGCCGTCGGGGGGTCCTGACACCGGGGAGCTGTTTTTT. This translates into CASSSRPSGGPDTGELFF. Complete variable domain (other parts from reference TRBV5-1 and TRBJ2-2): KAGVTQTPRYLIKTRGQQVTLSCSPISGHRSVSWYQQTPGQGLQFLFEYFSETQRNKGNFPGRFSGRQFSNSRSEMNVSTLELGDSALYLCASSSRPSGGPDTGELFFGEGSRLTVL.

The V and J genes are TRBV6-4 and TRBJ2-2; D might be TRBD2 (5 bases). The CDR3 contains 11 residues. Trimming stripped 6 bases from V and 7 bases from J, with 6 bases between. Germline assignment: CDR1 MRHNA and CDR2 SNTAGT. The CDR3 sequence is CASSAGGELFF. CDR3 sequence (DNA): TGTGCCAGCAGCGCGGGCGGGGAGCTGTTTTTT.

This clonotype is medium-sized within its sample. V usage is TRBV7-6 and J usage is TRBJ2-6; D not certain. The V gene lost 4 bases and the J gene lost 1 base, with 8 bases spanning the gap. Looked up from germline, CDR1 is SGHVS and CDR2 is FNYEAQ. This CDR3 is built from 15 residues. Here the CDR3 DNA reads TGTGCCAGCAGCTCGCCCCGATCTGGGGCCAACGTCCTGACTTTC. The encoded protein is CASSSPRSGANVLTF.

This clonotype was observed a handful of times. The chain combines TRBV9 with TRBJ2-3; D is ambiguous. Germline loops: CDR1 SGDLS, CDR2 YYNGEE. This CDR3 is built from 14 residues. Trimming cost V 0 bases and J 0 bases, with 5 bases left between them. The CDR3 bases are TGTGCCAGCAGCGTAGGCGCTAGCACAGATACGCAGTATTTT. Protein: CASSVGASTDTQYF.

This chain's CDR3 is CASSQAIGLETQYF. CDR3 DNA: TGCGCCAGCAGCCAAGCAATAGGTTTAGAGACCCAGTACTTC. The chain combines TRBV5-1 with TRBJ2-5, with D unresolved. The germline gives CDR1 SGHRS, CDR2 YFSETQ. This CDR3 has 14 residues. The V end was cut by 4 bases, the J end by 4 bases, with 14 bases between. Full variable domain (rest looked up from reference TRBV5-1 and TRBJ2-5): KAGVTQTPRYLIKTRGQQVTLSCSPISGHRSVSWYQQTPGQGLQFLFEYFSETQRNKGNFPGRFSGRQFSNSRSEMNVSTLELGDSALYLCASSQAIGLETQYFGPGTRLLVL.

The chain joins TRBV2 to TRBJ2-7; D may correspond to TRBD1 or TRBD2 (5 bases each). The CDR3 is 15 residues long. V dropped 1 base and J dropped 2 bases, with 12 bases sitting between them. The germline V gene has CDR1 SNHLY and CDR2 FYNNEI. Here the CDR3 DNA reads TGTGCCAGCAGTGAAGTCCGGGGCCCAACCTACGAGCAGTACTTC. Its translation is CASSEVRGPTYEQYF.

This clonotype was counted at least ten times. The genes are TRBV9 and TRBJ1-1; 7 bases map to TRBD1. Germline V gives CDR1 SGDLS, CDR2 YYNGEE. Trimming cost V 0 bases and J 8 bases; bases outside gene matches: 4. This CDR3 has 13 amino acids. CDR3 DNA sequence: TGTGCCAGCAGCGTAGTGACAGGGAGAGAAGCTTTCTTT. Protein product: CASSVVTGREAFF.

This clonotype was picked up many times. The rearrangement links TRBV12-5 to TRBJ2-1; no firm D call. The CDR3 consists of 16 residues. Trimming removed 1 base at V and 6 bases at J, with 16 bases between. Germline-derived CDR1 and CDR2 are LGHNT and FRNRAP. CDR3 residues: CASGLEKALLGNEQFF. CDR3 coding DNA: TGTGCTAGTGGTTTGGAAAAGGCATTGCTTGGCAATGAGCAGTTCTTC.

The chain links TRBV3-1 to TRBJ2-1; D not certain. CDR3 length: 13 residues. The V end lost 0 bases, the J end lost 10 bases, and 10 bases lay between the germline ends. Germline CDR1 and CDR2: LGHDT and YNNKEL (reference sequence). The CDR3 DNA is TGTGCCAGCAGCCAAGACCCCATCCACGAGCAGTTCTTC. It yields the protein CASSQDPIHEQFF.

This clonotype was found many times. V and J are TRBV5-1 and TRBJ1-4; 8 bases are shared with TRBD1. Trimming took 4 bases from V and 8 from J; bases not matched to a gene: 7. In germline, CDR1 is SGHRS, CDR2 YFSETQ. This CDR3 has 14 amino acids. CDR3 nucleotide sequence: TGCGCCAGCAGCGGACAGGGTATGAACGAAAAACTGTTTTTT. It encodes CASSGQGMNEKLFF.

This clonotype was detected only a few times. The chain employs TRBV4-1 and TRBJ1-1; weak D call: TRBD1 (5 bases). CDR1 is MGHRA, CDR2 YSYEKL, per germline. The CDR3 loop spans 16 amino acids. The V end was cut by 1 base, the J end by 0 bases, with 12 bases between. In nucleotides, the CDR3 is TGCGCCAGCAGCCAAGGGATCGGGGGTATGAACACTGAAGCTTTCTTT. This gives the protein CASSQGIGGMNTEAFF.

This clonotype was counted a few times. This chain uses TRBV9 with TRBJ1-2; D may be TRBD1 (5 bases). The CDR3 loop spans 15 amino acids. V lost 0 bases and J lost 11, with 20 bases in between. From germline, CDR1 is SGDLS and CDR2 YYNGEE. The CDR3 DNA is TGTGCCAGCAGCGTAGAAAAGGACACCTCCCTAGGGTACACCTTC. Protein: CASSVEKDTSLGYTF.

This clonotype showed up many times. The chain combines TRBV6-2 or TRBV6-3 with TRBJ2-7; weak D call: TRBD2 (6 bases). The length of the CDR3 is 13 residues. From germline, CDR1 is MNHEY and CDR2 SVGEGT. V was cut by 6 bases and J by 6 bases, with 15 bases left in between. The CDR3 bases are TGTGCCAGCAGGTCCGGGACTCCTGCCGAGCAGTACTTC. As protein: CASRSGTPAEQYF.

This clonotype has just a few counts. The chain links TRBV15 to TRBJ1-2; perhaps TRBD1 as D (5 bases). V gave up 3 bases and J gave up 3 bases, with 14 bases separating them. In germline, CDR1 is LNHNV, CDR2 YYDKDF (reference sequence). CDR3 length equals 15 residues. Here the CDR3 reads CATSSDDSIDYGYTF. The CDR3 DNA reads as TGTGCCACCAGCAGTGATGACAGTATTGACTATGGCTACACCTTC.

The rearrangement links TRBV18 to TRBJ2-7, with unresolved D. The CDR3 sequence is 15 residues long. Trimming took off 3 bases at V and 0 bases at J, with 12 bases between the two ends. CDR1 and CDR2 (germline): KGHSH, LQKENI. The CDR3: CASSPRSASSYEQYF. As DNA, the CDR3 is TGTGCCAGCTCACCCCGTTCAGCGAGCTCCTACGAGCAGTACTTC.

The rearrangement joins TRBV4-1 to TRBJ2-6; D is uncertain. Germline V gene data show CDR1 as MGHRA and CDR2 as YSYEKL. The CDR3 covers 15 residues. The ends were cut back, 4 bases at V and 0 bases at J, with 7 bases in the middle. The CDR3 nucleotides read TGCGCCAGCAGCCTTGGTTTCTCTGGGGCCAACGTCCTGACTTTC. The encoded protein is CASSLGFSGANVLTF.